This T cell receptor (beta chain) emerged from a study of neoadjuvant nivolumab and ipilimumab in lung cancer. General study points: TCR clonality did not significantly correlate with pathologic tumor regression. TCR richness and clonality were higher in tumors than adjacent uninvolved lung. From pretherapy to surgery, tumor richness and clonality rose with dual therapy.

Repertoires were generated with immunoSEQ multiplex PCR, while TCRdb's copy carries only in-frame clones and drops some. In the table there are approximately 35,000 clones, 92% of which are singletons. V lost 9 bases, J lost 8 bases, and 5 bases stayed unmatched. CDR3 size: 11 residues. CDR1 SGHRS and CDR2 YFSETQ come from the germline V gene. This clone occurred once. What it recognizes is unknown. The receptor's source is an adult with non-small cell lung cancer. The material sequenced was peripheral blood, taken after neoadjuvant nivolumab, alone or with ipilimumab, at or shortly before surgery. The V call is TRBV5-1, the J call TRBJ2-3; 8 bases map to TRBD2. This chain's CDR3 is CATAGGGTQYF. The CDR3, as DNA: TGCGCCACCGCGGGAGGAGGTACGCAGTATTTT.